What follows are 28 T cell receptor beta chains derived from one specimen sequenced in a study of cytomegalovirus exposure and HLA in healthy donors. In the PCR, 60 Vbeta and 13 Jbeta primers were used. Generated by immunoSEQ multiplex PCR, the TCRdb table keeps only in-frame clones and is missing some. The table lists about 160,000 clones, 73% of them singletons, with 1.5% to 2% in the top ten. The sequenced sample was PBMCs. The source is a woman between 18 and 29 years old in good health and CMV-seronegative.

The rearrangement uses TRBV27 and TRBJ2-1; a possible D gene is TRBD2 (6 bases). Germline assignment: CDR1 MNHEY and CDR2 SMNVEV (reference sequence). V was cut by 6 bases and J by 5 bases, with 11 bases left in between. CDR3 length: 13 residues. DNA for the CDR3: TGTGCCAGCAGCGGGAGTTCCCACAATGAGCAGTTCTTC. It is translated as CASSGSSHNEQFF.

The chain recombines TRBV18 with TRBJ2-5, with 7 bases identical to TRBD1. With the DNA end fitting TRBJ2-7 better, the J assignment may be wrong. This CDR3 has 14 amino acids. Per the germline V gene, CDR1 is KGHSH and CDR2 is LQKENI. The CDR3 loop is CASSKGTEAYEQYF. The CDR3 region has the DNA TGTGCCAGCTCAAAGGGGACAGAAGCCTACGAGCAGTACTTC.

The chain couples TRBV19 to TRBJ1-4, with 8 bases aligning to TRBD1. This CDR3 is 15 amino acids long. CDR1 is LNHDA and CDR2 is SQIVND in the germline V gene (reference sequence). The trim removed 5 bases at V and 4 bases at J, leaving 6 bases unmatched. The CDR3 reads CASSPLDRDNEKLFF. For the CDR3, the DNA is TGTGCCAGTAGTCCCCTGGACAGGGATAATGAAAAACTGTTTTTT.

The chain links TRBV2 to TRBJ1-2, with D tentatively TRBD1 (5 bases). Trimming shortened V by 0 bases and J by 3 bases, and 14 bases separated the two germline ends. This CDR3 contains 16 residues. Germline-derived CDR1 and CDR2 are SNHLY and FYNNEI. The CDR3: CASSEALGAGYYGYTF. CDR3 coding DNA: TGTGCCAGCAGTGAAGCGCTTGGGGCGGGGTACTATGGCTACACCTTC.

The CDR3 DNA is TGTGCCAGCAGTCCCGCTAATTCTGGTGACACAGATACGCAGTATTTT. As protein: CASSPANSGDTDTQYF. The V gene is TRBV28, the J gene TRBJ2-3; D is undetermined. V lost 5 bases to trimming and J lost 2 bases, with 17 bases between them. Germline assignment: CDR1 MDHEN and CDR2 SYDVKM. The CDR3 contains 16 residues.

The V gene is TRBV5-5, the J gene TRBJ1-2, with 7 positions matching TRBD1. V lost 0 bases, J lost 3 bases, and 5 bases stayed unmatched. Germline loops: CDR1 SGHKS, CDR2 YYEKEE (reference sequence). The CDR3 totals 15 residues. This CDR3 reads CASSLGTGGYYGYTF. Here the CDR3 DNA reads TGTGCCAGCAGCTTGGGGACAGGCGGGTACTATGGCTACACCTTC.

The DNA for the CDR3 is TGCGCCAGCAGCCTACGTAGAGCGGAGAACACCGGGGAGCTGTTTTTT. Amino acid sequence: CASSLRRAENTGELFF. The gene calls are TRBV5-1 and TRBJ2-2, with a weak D call TRBD2 (5 bases). There are 16 residues in the CDR3. Germline V lookup: CDR1 SGHRS, CDR2 YFSETQ. Trimming stripped 4 bases from V and 1 base from J, with 14 bases between.

This clone was detected only once. The chain is built from TRBV2 and TRBJ2-1; D possibly corresponds to TRBD2 (7 bases). The CDR3 sequence is 16 residues long. The ends were cut back, 7 bases at V and 0 bases at J, with 16 bases in the middle. CDR1 and CDR2 from the germline V gene are SNHLY and FYNNEI. The CDR3 DNA reads as TGTGCCAGCATAGGGCGGGGGCCCAGCTCCTACAATGAGCAGTTCTTC. Protein: CASIGRGPSSYNEQFF.

The J gene is TRBJ2-3, the V gene TRBV5-6; 8 bases fit TRBD2. Losses at the gene ends were 0 bases for V and 0 bases for J; bases not matched to a gene: 9. Per germline, CDR1 SGHDT and CDR2 YYEEEE. This CDR3 is 18 amino acids long. Written as DNA, the CDR3 is TGTGCCAGCAGCTTGGGTAGCGGGGCACTAACTAGCACAGATACGCAGTATTTT. Protein: CASSLGSGALTSTDTQYF.

There are a few counts of this clone. The chain is built from TRBV7-6 and TRBJ2-2; D gene unclear. The CDR3 spans 13 residues. CDR1 and CDR2 from the germline V gene are SGHVS and FNYEAQ. Trimming removed 6 bases from V and 1 base from J, with 6 bases in between. This CDR3 is CASRHLNTGELFF. CDR3 DNA sequence: TGTGCCAGCAGACATTTGAACACCGGGGAGCTGTTTTTT. The whole variable domain, filled in from reference TRBV7-6 and TRBJ2-2, reads GAGVSQSPRYKVTKRGQDVALRCDPISGHVSLYWYRQALGQGPEFLTYFNYEAQQDKSGLPNDRFSAERPEGSISTLTIQRTEQRDSAMYRCASRHLNTGELFFGEGSRLTVL.

The chain carries TRBV4-3 and TRBJ1-2; D unresolved. The CDR3 is made up of 16 amino acids. Trimming stripped 0 bases from V and 5 bases from J, with 16 bases between. Germline V lookup: CDR1 LGHNA, CDR2 YSLEER. The CDR3 here is CASSQESRSSLYGYTF. The CDR3 nucleotides read TGCGCCAGCAGCCAAGAGAGTAGGTCTAGCCTTTATGGCTACACCTTC.

The chain joins TRBV20-1 to TRBJ2-7; maybe TRBD2 (5 bases). The CDR3 has 11 amino acids. Trimming stripped 4 bases from V and 5 bases from J, with 9 bases between. The germline V gene has CDR1 DFQATT and CDR2 SNEGSKA (reference sequence). The chain's CDR3 is CSANSGHEQYV. For the CDR3, the DNA is TGCAGTGCTAACAGCGGCCACGAGCAGTACGTC.

The gene calls are TRBV5-6 and TRBJ2-1; D unclear. Trimming stripped 3 bases from V and 0 bases from J, with 4 bases between. Per the germline V gene, CDR1 is SGHDT and CDR2 is YYEEEE. This CDR3 comprises 13 residues. CDR3 DNA sequence: TGTGCCAGCAGCTCGGGCTCCTACAATGAGCAGTTCTTC. Its translation: CASSSGSYNEQFF.

The CDR3 protein is CASSLDYEQYV. The DNA for the CDR3 is TGTGCCAGCAGCTTAGACTACGAGCAGTACGTC. This chain joins TRBV7-8 and TRBJ2-7; no reliable D call. The CDR3 has 11 residues. Germline assignment: CDR1 SGHVS and CDR2 FQNEAQ. With 1 base removed from V and 3 bases from J, the gap between germline ends came to 1 base.

J is TRBJ1-1 and V is TRBV5-1; a possible D gene is TRBD1 (6 bases). V lost 4 bases and J 6 bases, leaving 16 bases between the germline ends. This CDR3 has 14 amino acids. Germline-derived CDR1 and CDR2 are SGHRS and YFSETQ. The CDR3 DNA follows: TGCGCCAGCAGCGGAGACAGGATGGGTGCTGAAGCTTTCTTT. Translation gives CASSGDRMGAEAFF.

V usage is TRBV19 and J usage is TRBJ2-3; TRBD2 matches 10 bases. With 3 bases clipped from V and 1 base from J, the junction kept 4 bases outside the gene matches. The CDR3 is 16 residues long. CDR1 and CDR2 (germline): LNHDA, SQIVND (reference sequence). CDR3 sequence: CASSMSGLAGTDTQYF. The DNA for the CDR3 is TGTGCCAGTAGTATGTCTGGACTAGCGGGCACAGATACGCAGTATTTT.

V is TRBV7-9 and J is TRBJ1-5, with D perhaps matching TRBD1 (6 bases). This CDR3 spans 15 amino acids. The V end lost 3 bases, the J end lost 10 bases, and 19 bases lay between the germline ends. Germline assignment: CDR1 SEHNR and CDR2 FQNEAQ (reference sequence). The DNA of the CDR3 is TGTGCCAGCAGCTTCCGTGGCACAAACAGGGTTCCCCAGCATTTT. Its translation is CASSFRGTNRVPQHF. The full variable domain, in which reference TRBV7-9 and TRBJ1-5 provide the parts outside the CDR3, is DTGVSQNPRHKITKRGQNVTFRCDPISEHNRLYWYRQTLGQGPEFLTYFQNEAQLEKSRLLSDRFSAERPKGSFSTLEIQRTEQGDSAMYLCASSFRGTNRVPQHFGDGTRLSIL.

The chain has TRBV9 and TRBJ2-4, with 11 bases aligning to TRBD2. This CDR3 contains 16 residues. After removal of 2 bases from V and 8 bases from J, the junction contained 9 bases not matched to a gene. Germline assignment: CDR1 SGDLS and CDR2 YYNGEE. CDR3: CASSVSLAGGPHIQYF. CDR3 bases: TGTGCCAGCAGCGTTTCCCTAGCGGGGGGCCCTCACATTCAGTACTTC. Together with reference TRBV9 and TRBJ2-4, the CDR3 gives the full variable domain: DSGVTQTPKHLITATGQRVTLRCSPRSGDLSVYWYQQSLDQGLQFLIQYYNGEERAKGNILERFSAQQFPDLHSELNLSSLELGDSALYFCASSVSLAGGPHIQYFGAGTRLSVL.

The chain carries TRBV5-6 and TRBJ2-3, with a possible D match to TRBD1 (7 bases). The CDR3 has 18 residues. Trimming took off 1 base at V and 1 base at J, with 19 bases between the two ends. Germline CDR1 reads SGHDT; CDR2 reads YYEEEE. CDR3 amino acids: CASSLIVGGGGRTDTQYF. The CDR3 region has the DNA TGTGCCAGCAGCTTGATTGTGGGTGGAGGGGGCCGCACAGATACGCAGTATTTT.

The genes are TRBV27 and TRBJ1-1; maybe TRBD1 (6 bases). Trimming pared 2 bases from V and 1 base from J, leaving 11 bases between. Germline V gene data show CDR1 as MNHEY and CDR2 as SMNVEV (reference sequence). This CDR3 contains 15 residues. CDR3 in amino acids: CASSLEQGRNTEAFF. For the CDR3, the DNA is TGTGCCAGCAGTTTAGAGCAGGGGCGGAACACTGAAGCTTTCTTT.

The count of this clone is one. V gene TRBV18 combines with J gene TRBJ2-3; tentative D call: TRBD1 (5 bases). Germline V gene data show CDR1 as KGHSH and CDR2 as LQKENI. Trimming removed 0 bases from V and 2 bases from J, with 9 bases in between. CDR3 length equals 15 residues. CDR3 bases: TGTGCCAGCTCACCACCCCAGGGAAACACAGATACGCAGTATTTT. This codes for CASSPPQGNTDTQYF.

The chain links TRBV7-2 to TRBJ1-1; no definite D call. This CDR3 has 14 residues. Per the germline V gene, CDR1 is SGHTA and CDR2 is FQGNSA. V gave up 5 bases and J gave up 3 bases, with 13 bases separating them. The CDR3 DNA reads as TGTGCCAGCAGCCCCGGAGACGGGTACACTGAAGCTTTCTTT. Protein: CASSPGDGYTEAFF.

The V gene is TRBV5-1, the J gene TRBJ2-2; D gene uncertain. CDR1 and CDR2 (germline): SGHRS, YFSETQ. The CDR3 loop spans 13 amino acids. Trimming took 1 base from V and 6 from J, leaving 7 bases between them. The CDR3: CASSLSGSGELFF. The DNA of the CDR3 is TGCGCCAGCAGCTTGTCGGGTTCCGGGGAGCTGTTTTTT.

The gene calls are TRBV11-2 and TRBJ2-3; no reliable D call. The CDR3 has 15 residues. V gave up 2 bases and J gave up 2 bases, with 11 bases separating them. Germline V gives CDR1 SGHAT, CDR2 FQNNGV. CDR3 residues: CASSLNSVTTDTQYF. The CDR3 coding sequence is TGTGCCAGCAGCTTAAATTCGGTTACCACAGATACGCAGTATTTT.

The V and J genes are TRBV7-2 and TRBJ1-4; D remains ambiguous. Germline CDR1 and CDR2: SGHTA and FQGNSA. The CDR3 consists of 14 residues. The ends were cut back, 2 bases at V and 7 bases at J, with 11 bases in the middle. DNA for the CDR3: TGTGCCAGCAGCTTAAATCGGGTTGGTGAAAAACTGTTTTTT. It specifies CASSLNRVGEKLFF.

The rearrangement joins TRBV29-1 to TRBJ2-6; TRBD2 is a possible D gene (6 bases). V lost 6 bases and J lost 0, with 18 bases in between. The germline V gene encodes CDR1 SQVTM and CDR2 ANQGSEA. This CDR3 is 17 amino acids long. The CDR3 reads CSVAGRQLPSGANVLTF. The CDR3 region has the DNA TGCAGCGTAGCCGGGAGACAGTTACCCTCTGGGGCCAACGTCCTGACTTTC.

The count of this clone is one. J is TRBJ1-6 and V is TRBV30; the D gene is possibly TRBD1 (6 bases). V shed 2 bases and J shed 0 bases, with 14 bases lying between them. Germline V gene sequence: CDR1 GTSNPN, CDR2 SVGIG (reference sequence). The CDR3 extends over 17 amino acids. In DNA, the CDR3 is TGTGCCTGGAGTAGGGACACCCTCCGCTCCTATAATTCACCCCTCCACTTT. Its translation: CAWSRDTLRSYNSPLHF.

This clone appeared a single time. The chain is built from TRBV11-3 and TRBJ2-1, with TRBD2 matching 9 bases. The CDR3 is 15 residues long. The V gene end was trimmed by 3 bases and the J gene end by 4 bases; junction bases not matched to a gene: 4. The germline CDR1 and CDR2 sequences are SGHNT and YENEEA. CDR3 region: CASSFEAGGYNEQFF. DNA for the CDR3: TGTGCCAGCAGCTTCGAGGCGGGGGGGTACAATGAGCAGTTCTTC.